A selection of T cell receptor beta chains follows, all from one sample in a study of beta chain features in type 1 diabetes. Here immunoSEQ multiplex PCR was the method, and the copy in TCRdb shows in-frame clones only, minus some. Altogether 310,000 or so clones are present, approximately 15% being singletons, with the ten largest covering about 0.014%. The material sequenced was naive CD4+ T cells from blood. The source is a man aged 18-30 years with type 1 diabetes. Each CDR3 is given with its conserved first and last residue. Each record gives: CDR3 length, clone size, V gene, J gene, D gene, CDR3 protein, CDR3 DNA. A D gene is named only where the DNA matches it firmly. For some rows the clone size is stated as once, few or many, or as a class when expanded; others skip it.

>18|few|TRBV4-3|TRBJ1-2|TRBD1
CASSQALRRTGTGGGYTF
TGCGCCAGCAGCCAAGCACTTCGACGCACCGGGACAGGGGGTGGCTACACCTTC
>15|-|TRBV5-6|TRBJ2-7|-
CASSLAGATTYEQYF
TGTGCCAGCAGCTTGGCTGGGGCCACCACCTACGAGCAGTACTTC
>12|few|TRBV5-1|TRBJ2-3|-
CASSLASDTQYF
TGCGCCAGCAGCTTGGCGTCAGATACGCAGTATTTT
>15|-|TRBV6-1|TRBJ2-3|-
CASSSQRIGADTQYF
TGTGCCAGCAGCTCTCAACGGATCGGAGCAGATACGCAGTATTTT
>14|-|TRBV5-4|TRBJ2-3|-
CASSPSQGTDTQYF
TGTGCCAGCAGCCCCAGTCAGGGGACAGATACGCAGTATTTT
>16|-|TRBV25-1|TRBJ2-1|TRBD1
CASAYLGRGSYNEQFF
TGTGCCAGCGCCTACCTAGGCAGGGGGTCCTACAATGAGCAGTTCTTC
>16|few|TRBV29-1|TRBJ2-1|-
CSVDSGGISSYNEQFF
TGCAGCGTTGACAGCGGCGGGATAAGCTCCTACAATGAGCAGTTCTTC
>15|-|TRBV30|TRBJ2-7|TRBD1
CAWSQAGTGLYEQYF
TGTGCCTGGAGCCAGGCCGGGACAGGGCTCTACGAGCAGTACTTC
>14|-|TRBV5-1|TRBJ1-1|TRBD1
CASSLGQGGTEAFF
TGCGCCAGCAGCTTGGGACAGGGGGGCACTGAAGCTTTCTTT
>16|few|TRBV6-1|TRBJ2-5|TRBD1
CASSGTGGIQFVTQYF
TGTGCCAGCAGTGGGACAGGGGGCATCCAATTCGTGACCCAGTACTTC
>17|few|TRBV29-1|TRBJ2-7|TRBD1
CSVVGTGIPADGYEQYF
TGCAGCGTTGTTGGGACAGGGATACCCGCCGATGGCTACGAGCAGTACTTC
>13|few|TRBV29-1|TRBJ1-2|-
CSVASLGGNGYTF
TGCAGCGTTGCAAGTTTGGGAGGGAACGGCTACACCTTC
>15|-|TRBV4-1|TRBJ2-1|TRBD2
CASSPSGSSYNEQFF
TGCGCCAGCAGCCCTAGCGGGAGCTCCTACAATGAGCAGTTCTTC
>14|few|TRBV27|TRBJ2-7|-
CASSSLGTTYEQYF
TGTGCCAGCAGTTCACTCGGGACAACCTACGAGCAGTACTTC
>16|-|TRBV15|TRBJ2-2|-
CATSRDQAGATGELFF
TGTGCCACCAGCAGAGATCAGGCGGGGGCGACCGGGGAGCTGTTTTTT
>16|-|TRBV18|TRBJ1-5|-
CASSPGPALDNQPQHF
TGTGCCAGCTCACCGGGGCCAGCACTGGACAATCAGCCCCAGCATTTT
>13|-|TRBV14|TRBJ2-7|TRBD2
CASSQVWRGEQYF
TGTGCCAGCAGCCAAGTTTGGCGGGGGGAGCAGTACTTC
>14|-|TRBV30|TRBJ1-2|-
CAWSVKVGVYGYTF
TGTGCCTGGAGTGTAAAGGTCGGGGTCTATGGCTACACCTTC
>17|-|TRBV4-1|TRBJ2-7|TRBD1
CASSQLSLRDRAHEQYF
TGCGCCAGCAGCCAACTATCCCTCCGGGACAGGGCCCACGAGCAGTACTTC
>13|few|TRBV29-1|TRBJ1-1|-
CSASGVSDTEAFF
TGCAGCGCCTCAGGGGTTAGTGACACTGAAGCTTTCTTT
>15|-|TRBV11-2|TRBJ2-3|TRBD1
CASSLELGGGDTQYF
TGTGCCAGCAGCTTAGAACTAGGGGGCGGAGATACGCAGTATTTT
>14|few|TRBV4-3|TRBJ2-7|-
CASSQADRRDEQYF
TGCGCCAGCAGCCAAGCGGACAGGAGGGACGAGCAGTACTTC
>14|few|TRBV18|TRBJ2-7|-
CASSPKGPSYEQYF
TGTGCCAGCTCACCAAAGGGGCCATCCTACGAGCAGTACTTC
>14|-|TRBV30|TRBJ1-1|TRBD1
CAWSVGTGFTEAFF
TGTGCCTGGAGTGTTGGGACAGGGTTCACTGAAGCTTTCTTT
>16|-|TRBV7-2|TRBJ2-5|TRBD1
CASSRLVQGREETQYF
TGTGCCAGCAGCCGCCTGGTACAGGGGCGGGAAGAGACCCAGTACTTC
>14|-|TRBV18|TRBJ1-2|-
CASSPDRSNYGYTF
TGTGCCAGCTCACCCGACAGGTCCAACTATGGCTACACCTTC
>15|-|TRBV5-1|TRBJ2-5|TRBD2
CASSFSGGGRETQYF
TGCGCCAGCAGCTTTTCGGGAGGAGGACGAGAGACCCAGTACTTC
>13|-|TRBV15|TRBJ1-2|TRBD1
CATSRAAGGGYTF
TGTGCCACCAGCAGAGCGGCAGGGGGAGGCTACACCTTC
>15|-|TRBV14|TRBJ1-4|-
CASSRTQTTNEKLFF
TGTGCCAGCAGCCGTACACAGACAACTAATGAAAAACTGTTTTTT
>13|few|TRBV10-3|TRBJ1-2|TRBD1
CAIRDREIYGYTF
TGTGCCATCAGGGACAGGGAAATCTATGGCTACACCTTC
>15|few|TRBV6-5|TRBJ2-2|-
CASTRAGHNTGELFF
TGTGCCAGCACAAGAGCTGGACACAACACCGGGGAGCTGTTTTTT
>15|few|TRBV5-1|TRBJ2-4|TRBD1
CASSDTTGPKNIQYF
TGCGCCAGCAGCGACACGACAGGGCCCAAAAACATTCAGTACTTC
>13|few|TRBV11-2|TRBJ2-5|-
CASSSRIQETQYF
TGTGCCAGCAGTTCTAGGATCCAAGAGACCCAGTACTTC
>14|-|TRBV28|TRBJ2-1|TRBD2
CASGSSGSYNEQFF
TGTGCCAGCGGATCTAGCGGGTCCTACAATGAGCAGTTCTTC
>14|few|TRBV15|TRBJ2-7|TRBD1
CATSRDATGVEQYF
TGTGCCACCAGCAGAGACGCGACAGGGGTCGAGCAGTACTTC
>12|-|TRBV6-1|TRBJ2-1|-
CASSEQGTEQFF
TGTGCCAGCAGTGAGCAGGGAACTGAGCAGTTCTTC
>15|few|TRBV19|TRBJ1-3|-
CASRTDSVSGNTIYF
TGTGCCAGTAGGACGGACAGTGTCTCTGGAAACACCATATATTTT
>17|-|TRBV7-2|TRBJ2-1|TRBD2
CASSPRTRGTSYNEQFF
TGTGCCAGCAGCCCCAGGACTAGAGGAACCTCCTACAATGAGCAGTTCTTC
>17|few|TRBV28|TRBJ1-5|-
CASSLFRGDHSNQPQHF
TGTGCCAGCAGTTTGTTCCGGGGAGACCATAGCAATCAGCCCCAGCATTTT
>13|few|TRBV5-1|TRBJ2-1|-
CASSYEGGNEQFF
TGCGCCAGCAGCTATGAAGGGGGCAATGAGCAGTTCTTC
>15|few|TRBV15|TRBJ2-3|-
CATSRRQGFTDTQYF
TGTGCCACCAGCAGAAGGCAGGGCTTCACAGATACGCAGTATTTT
>14|-|TRBV5-1|TRBJ1-4|-
CASSGILGGEKLFF
TGCGCCAGCAGCGGTATACTAGGGGGTGAAAAACTGTTTTTT